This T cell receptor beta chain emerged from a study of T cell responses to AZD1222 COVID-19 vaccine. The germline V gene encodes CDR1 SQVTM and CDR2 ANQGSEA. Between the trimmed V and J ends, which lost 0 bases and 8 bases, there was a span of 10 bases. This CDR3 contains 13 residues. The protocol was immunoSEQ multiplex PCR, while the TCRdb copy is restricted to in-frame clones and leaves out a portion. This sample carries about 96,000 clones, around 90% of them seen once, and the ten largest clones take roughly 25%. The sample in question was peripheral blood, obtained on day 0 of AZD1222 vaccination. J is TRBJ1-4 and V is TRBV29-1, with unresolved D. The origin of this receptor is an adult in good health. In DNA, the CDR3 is TGCAGCGTTGAAGAGGAGAGCAGGGAAAAACTGTTTTTT. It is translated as CSVEEESREKLFF.